This is a list of T cell receptor beta chains from one sample in a study of blood T cells in healthy people across ages. TCRdb re-derived calls from the 5' RACE reads in MiXCR, one entry per CDR3 protein. The table lists over 950,000 distinct CDR3 sequences, approximately 50% of them singletons. Specimen: blood. These receptors came from a woman in her sixties in good health. Each CDR3 is given with its conserved first and last residue. D genes are given only for firm matches. Only part of the rows carry a size: once, few, many, or a class if the clone is expanded.

D gene,clone size,J gene,V gene,CDR3 DNA,CDR3 protein
TRBD2,.,TRBJ2-7,TRBV2,TGTGCCAGCAGTGAAGGACTAGCGAGAGGATCCTACGGGCAGTACTTC,CASSEGLARGSYGQYF
.,few,TRBJ2-7,TRBV12-3/TRBV12-4,TGTGCCAGCAGCCCCGGGACCTCAATTGAGCAGTACTTC,CASSPGTSIEQYF
TRBD1,few,TRBJ2-5,TRBV6-5,TGTGCCAGCCATACCACAGGGGAAGAGACCCAGTACTTC,CASHTTGEETQYF
.,few,TRBJ2-1,TRBV10-3,TGTGCCATCAGTAGCTCTAGCGACGGTGAGCAGTTCTTC,CAISSSSDGEQFF
TRBD2,once,TRBJ2-7,TRBV12-3/TRBV12-4,TGTGCCAGCAGTTTAGGAGCGGGAGGGAACAATGAGCAGTACTTC,CASSLGAGGNNEQYF
TRBD2,few,TRBJ2-5,TRBV24-1,TGTGCCACCAGTGATTGGGAGGGTCATCGGGAGACCCAGTACTTC,CATSDWEGHRETQYF
.,few,TRBJ2-7,TRBV3-1,TGTGCCAGCAGCCAAGTGACGGGACCAGGAGAGCAGTACTTC,CASSQVTGPGEQYF
.,few,TRBJ2-5,TRBV28,TGTGCCAGCAGTTCCTGGGACAAGTTTCAAGAGACCCAGTACTTC,CASSSWDKFQETQYF
TRBD2,.,TRBJ2-5,TRBV7-2,TGTGCCAGCAGCTTAGCTAGCGGGAGGGCCTCGGAGACCCAGTACTTC,CASSLASGRASETQYF
.,.,TRBJ2-1,TRBV6-2/TRBV6-3,TGTGCCAGCAGTTACTCAGGAAACAGGGCCCATGAGCAGTTCTTC,CASSYSGNRAHEQFF
TRBD1,.,TRBJ2-2,TRBV7-2,TGTGCCAGCAGCTTATTCGGGACAGGGTCGGAGGCCGGGGAGCTGTTTTTT,CASSLFGTGSEAGELFF
TRBD2,once,TRBJ2-7,TRBV11-2,TGTGCCAGCAGCGCCCAGCCCAGCGGGAGTTCATACGAGCAGTACTTC,CASSAQPSGSSYEQYF
.,many,TRBJ2-7,TRBV5-1,TGCGCCAGCAGCTTGCAGGGGCACGAGCAGTACTTC,CASSLQGHEQYF
TRBD2,.,TRBJ2-3,TRBV7-6,TGTGCCAGCAGCCGCCCCTTGCGGGAGGGTGATGAGGCTAGCACAGATACGCAGTATTTT,CASSRPLREGDEASTDTQYF
TRBD2,few,TRBJ2-1,TRBV29-1,TGCAGCGTTGTGGTTGGACTAGCGACCAATGAGCAGTTCTTC,CSVVVGLATNEQFF